A selection of T cell receptor beta chains follows, all from one sample in a study of cytomegalovirus exposure and HLA in healthy donors. Using immunoSEQ multiplex PCR, the repertoire was profiled, and TCRdb retains in-frame clones only, with some absent. Of under 200,000 clones in the sample, roughly 84% are singletons; the top ten hold under 1.1%. Material for sequencing was PBMCs. The receptors were gathered from a man aged 25-45 years in good health and CMV-seronegative. CDR3s include the opening cysteine and the closing phenylalanine or tryptophan. Each record gives: V gene, J gene, CDR3 length, D gene, clone size, CDR3 protein, CDR3 DNA. D genes are given only for firm matches. Some rows have no size entry. The others give once, few or many, or a class for an expanded clone.

V: TRBV27
J: TRBJ2-2
length: 15
D: -
size: once
CDR3: CASSLTTGRTGELFF
DNA: TGTGCCAGCAGTTTGACGACAGGGAGGACCGGGGAGCTGTTTTTT

V: TRBV5-1
J: TRBJ2-5
length: 16
D: -
size: -
CDR3: CASSLAQFGGLETQYF
DNA: TGCGCCAGCAGCTTGGCCCAATTTGGGGGCCTGGAGACCCAGTACTTC

V: TRBV6-5
J: TRBJ2-7
length: 13
D: -
size: -
CDR3: CASSYSPPSEQYF
DNA: TGTGCCAGCAGTTACTCACCGCCCAGCGAGCAGTACTTC

V: TRBV6-5
J: TRBJ1-1
length: 13
D: TRBD1
size: -
CDR3: CASSYPGTARAFF
DNA: TGTGCCAGCAGTTACCCGGGGACAGCTAGGGCTTTCTTT

V: TRBV30
J: TRBJ1-2
length: 11
D: TRBD1
size: -
CDR3: CACDRAQGYTF
DNA: TGTGCCTGTGACAGGGCGCAGGGCTACACCTTC

V: TRBV5-1
J: TRBJ1-1
length: 17
D: TRBD1
size: -
CDR3: CASSLETGMTIEREAFF
DNA: TGCGCCAGCAGCTTGGAGACAGGGATGACTATCGAGCGTGAAGCTTTCTTT

V: TRBV7-9
J: TRBJ1-5
length: 14
D: -
size: -
CDR3: CASSFLGGNQPQHF
DNA: TGTGCCAGCAGCTTTTTAGGGGGCAATCAGCCCCAGCATTTT

V: TRBV5-4
J: TRBJ2-1
length: 15
D: TRBD1
size: -
CDR3: CASSVGQGDGYEQFF
DNA: TGTGCCAGCAGCGTAGGACAGGGTGACGGATATGAGCAGTTCTTC

V: TRBV7-9
J: TRBJ2-7
length: 13
D: -
size: -
CDR3: CASSPSSSYEQYF
DNA: TGTGCCAGCAGCCCCTCGAGCTCCTACGAGCAGTACTTC

V: TRBV7-2
J: TRBJ2-3
length: 13
D: -
size: -
CDR3: CASSLELVDTQYF
DNA: TGTGCCAGCAGCTTAGAACTGGTAGATACGCAGTATTTT

V: TRBV23-1
J: TRBJ1-5
length: 17
D: TRBD1
size: -
CDR3: CASSPHRGPKGNQPQHF
DNA: TGCGCCAGCAGTCCCCACAGGGGACCAAAGGGCAATCAGCCCCAGCATTTT

V: TRBV5-1
J: TRBJ2-5
length: 13
D: -
size: -
CDR3: CASSPPSGETQYF
DNA: TGCGCCAGCAGCCCTCCGTCCGGGGAGACCCAGTACTTC

V: TRBV27
J: TRBJ2-7
length: 15
D: TRBD2
size: -
CDR3: CASSLSGRTSYEQYF
DNA: TGTGCCAGCAGTTTAAGCGGGAGGACCTCCTACGAGCAGTACTTC

V: TRBV27
J: TRBJ1-3
length: 14
D: -
size: -
CDR3: CASSLQGTGNTIYF
DNA: TGTGCCAGCAGTTTGCAGGGAACTGGAAACACCATATATTTT

V: TRBV5-1
J: TRBJ2-1
length: 14
D: TRBD1
size: -
CDR3: CASSLEGQVYEQFF
DNA: TGCGCCAGCAGCTTGGAAGGACAGGTCTATGAGCAGTTCTTC

V: TRBV5-1
J: TRBJ1-1
length: 15
D: TRBD1
size: -
CDR3: CASSLESGQGTEAFF
DNA: TGCGCCAGCAGCTTGGAGTCGGGACAGGGAACTGAAGCTTTCTTT

V: TRBV28
J: TRBJ2-3
length: 16
D: TRBD2
size: -
CDR3: CASSTAPGGTTDTQYF
DNA: TGTGCCAGCAGCACCGCCCCGGGGGGAACCACAGATACGCAGTATTTT

V: TRBV4-3
J: TRBJ2-4
length: 13
D: TRBD1
size: -
CDR3: CASSQDRGNIQYF
DNA: TGCGCCAGCAGCCAAGACAGGGGGAACATTCAGTACTTC

V: TRBV29-1
J: TRBJ2-5
length: 13
D: TRBD1
size: -
CDR3: CSVVPGGGETQYF
DNA: TGCAGCGTTGTTCCAGGGGGTGGGGAGACCCAGTACTTC

V: TRBV5-1
J: TRBJ1-1
length: 13
D: TRBD1
size: -
CDR3: CASSQTGGTEAFF
DNA: TGCGCCAGCAGCCAGACAGGGGGCACTGAAGCTTTCTTT

V: TRBV9
J: TRBJ2-6
length: 18
D: TRBD1
size: few
CDR3: CASSVTGARLSGANVLTF
DNA: TGTGCCAGCAGCGTAACAGGGGCCCGCCTCTCTGGGGCCAACGTCCTGACTTTC

V: TRBV28
J: TRBJ1-2
length: 14
D: TRBD1
size: once
CDR3: CASRQGGAGYGYTF
DNA: TGTGCCAGCAGGCAAGGGGGCGCTGGGTATGGCTACACCTTC

V: TRBV5-1
J: TRBJ1-4
length: 18
D: TRBD1
size: -
CDR3: CASSWERQGANGNEKLFF
DNA: TGCGCCAGCAGCTGGGAAAGACAGGGGGCGAATGGGAATGAAAAACTGTTTTTT

V: TRBV10-2
J: TRBJ2-1
length: 17
D: -
size: -
CDR3: CASTPTAAGSGYNEQFF
DNA: TGCGCCAGCACCCCCACTGCCGCGGGGAGTGGTTACAATGAGCAGTTCTTC

V: TRBV5-6
J: TRBJ1-5
length: 14
D: -
size: few
CDR3: CASSLGRNNQPQHF
DNA: TGTGCCAGCAGCTTGGGCAGAAACAATCAGCCCCAGCATTTT

V: TRBV15
J: TRBJ2-7
length: 15
D: TRBD2
size: -
CDR3: CATSRAGGSSYEQYF
DNA: TGTGCCACCAGCAGAGCTGGCGGGAGCTCCTACGAGCAGTACTTC

V: TRBV7-9
J: TRBJ2-7
length: 16
D: TRBD1
size: -
CDR3: CASSFPGQASSYEQYF
DNA: TGTGCCAGCAGCTTTCCCGGACAGGCGAGCTCCTACGAGCAGTACTTC

V: TRBV28
J: TRBJ1-4
length: 20
D: TRBD1
size: -
CDR3: CASRILDGTGGKLPNEKLFF
DNA: TGTGCCAGCAGGATCTTAGACGGGACAGGGGGCAAGTTACCTAATGAAAAACTGTTTTTT

V: TRBV11-2
J: TRBJ1-2
length: 17
D: -
size: few
CDR3: CASSLSSPGPANYGYTF
DNA: TGTGCCAGCAGCTTAAGCTCGCCAGGGCCAGCTAACTATGGCTACACCTTC

V: TRBV30
J: TRBJ1-1
length: 16
D: -
size: once
CDR3: CAWRVGRKGRRVEAFF
DNA: TGTGCCTGGAGGGTCGGCCGTAAGGGTCGGAGGGTGGAAGCTTTCTTT

V: TRBV29-1
J: TRBJ1-4
length: 11
D: -
size: -
CDR3: CSAVFGKKLFF
DNA: TGCAGCGCGGTGTTCGGGAAAAAACTGTTTTTT

V: TRBV4-1
J: TRBJ2-5
length: 14
D: -
size: once
CDR3: CASSQDSGGETQYF
DNA: TGCGCCAGCAGCCAAGATTCAGGAGGTGAGACCCAGTACTTC

V: TRBV4-1
J: TRBJ2-7
length: 15
D: TRBD2
size: few
CDR3: CASSQGRGGRYEQYF
DNA: TGCGCCAGCAGCCAAGGTCGGGGGGGCCGCTACGAGCAGTACTTC

V: TRBV27
J: TRBJ2-7
length: 14
D: TRBD2
size: -
CDR3: CASSLGRGGYEQYF
DNA: TGTGCCAGTAGTTTGGGACGGGGGGGCTACGAGCAGTACTTC

V: TRBV9
J: TRBJ2-7
length: 14
D: TRBD2
size: -
CDR3: CASSVGLAGREQYF
DNA: TGTGCCAGCAGCGTAGGACTAGCCGGGAGGGAGCAGTACTTC

V: TRBV30
J: TRBJ2-7
length: 15
D: -
size: -
CDR3: CAWSPPGKSSYEQYF
DNA: TGTGCCTGGAGCCCCCCGGGGAAGAGCTCCTACGAGCAGTACTTC

V: TRBV5-4
J: TRBJ2-7
length: 16
D: -
size: -
CDR3: CASSLGGRRFSYEQYF
DNA: TGTGCCAGCAGCTTGGGGGGGAGGAGGTTCTCCTACGAGCAGTACTTC

V: TRBV6-5
J: TRBJ2-7
length: 14
D: -
size: -
CDR3: CASSYGGEHYEQYF
DNA: TGTGCCAGCAGTTACGGCGGGGAACACTACGAGCAGTACTTC

V: TRBV19
J: TRBJ2-2
length: 15
D: -
size: few
CDR3: CASSTRTANTGELFF
DNA: TGTGCCAGTAGTACCCGGACAGCGAACACCGGGGAGCTGTTTTTT

V: TRBV19
J: TRBJ1-5
length: 15
D: TRBD1
size: -
CDR3: CASSSDRGVYQPQHF
DNA: TGTGCCAGTAGCTCGGACAGGGGGGTCTATCAGCCCCAGCATTTT

V: TRBV7-9
J: TRBJ2-5
length: 17
D: -
size: once
CDR3: CASSPPKTTGGWETQYF
DNA: TGTGCCAGCAGCCCACCCAAGACCACGGGGGGCTGGGAGACCCAGTACTTC

V: TRBV4-3
J: TRBJ2-3
length: 17
D: TRBD1
size: -
CDR3: CASSLKTGTGFRDTQYF
DNA: TGCGCCAGCAGCCTCAAGACGGGGACAGGGTTTAGAGATACGCAGTATTTT

V: TRBV19
J: TRBJ1-1
length: 14
D: -
size: few
CDR3: CASSSSGRNTEAFF
DNA: TGTGCCAGTAGTTCGAGCGGACGAAACACTGAAGCTTTCTTT

V: TRBV18
J: TRBJ1-6
length: 14
D: TRBD1
size: -
CDR3: CASSPGQGNSPLHF
DNA: TGTGCCAGCTCACCGGGACAGGGGAACTCACCCCTCCACTTT

V: TRBV5-4
J: TRBJ1-3
length: 14
D: TRBD1
size: -
CDR3: CASSLTGSGNTIYF
DNA: TGTGCCAGCAGCCTGACAGGGTCCGGAAACACCATATATTTT

V: TRBV4-3
J: TRBJ1-2
length: 14
D: TRBD1
size: few
CDR3: CASSQGDRGRGYTF
DNA: TGCGCCAGCAGCCAGGGGGACAGGGGGCGAGGCTACACCTTC

V: TRBV30
J: TRBJ2-3
length: 17
D: TRBD1
size: -
CDR3: CAWSVLKTGDGTDTQYF
DNA: TGTGCCTGGAGTGTCCTCAAGACAGGGGATGGCACAGATACGCAGTATTTT

V: TRBV29-1
J: TRBJ1-2
length: 15
D: TRBD1
size: -
CDR3: CSIYTGQGLNYGYTF
DNA: TGCAGTATTTACACCGGACAGGGCCTTAACTATGGCTACACCTTC

V: TRBV7-2
J: TRBJ2-7
length: 14
D: TRBD2
size: -
CDR3: CASSREVLSYEQYF
DNA: TGTGCCAGCAGCCGGGAGGTACTGTCCTACGAGCAGTACTTC

V: TRBV4-1
J: TRBJ1-1
length: 16
D: TRBD1
size: few
CDR3: CASSQVRFLGTVEAFF
DNA: TGCGCCAGCAGCCAAGTTAGGTTCTTAGGGACAGTTGAAGCTTTCTTT